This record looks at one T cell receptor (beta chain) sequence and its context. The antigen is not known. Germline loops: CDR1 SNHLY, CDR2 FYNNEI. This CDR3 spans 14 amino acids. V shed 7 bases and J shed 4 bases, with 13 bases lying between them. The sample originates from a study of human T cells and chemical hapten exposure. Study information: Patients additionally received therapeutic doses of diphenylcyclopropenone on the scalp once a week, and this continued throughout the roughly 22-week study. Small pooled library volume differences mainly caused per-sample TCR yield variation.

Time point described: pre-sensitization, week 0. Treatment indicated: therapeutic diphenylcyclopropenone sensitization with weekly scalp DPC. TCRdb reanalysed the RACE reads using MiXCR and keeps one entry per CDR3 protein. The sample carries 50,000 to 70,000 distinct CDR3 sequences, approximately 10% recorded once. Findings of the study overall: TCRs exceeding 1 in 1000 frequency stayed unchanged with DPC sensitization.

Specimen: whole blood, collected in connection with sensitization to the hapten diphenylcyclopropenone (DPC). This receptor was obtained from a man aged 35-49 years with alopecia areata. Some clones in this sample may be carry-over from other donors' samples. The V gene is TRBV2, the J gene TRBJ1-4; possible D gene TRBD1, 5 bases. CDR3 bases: TGTGCCAGCACCCCGACAGTGCTTAATGAAAAACTGTTTTTT. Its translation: CASTPTVLNEKLFF.